These 22 T cell receptor beta chains originate from one sample sequenced in a study of blood T cell repertoires in COVID-19. The data were produced by immunoSEQ multiplex PCR, yet TCRdb's version contains in-frame clones alone and is incomplete. The table includes tens of thousands of clones, approximately 86% detected once. Sequencing input: peripheral blood. Every receptor here comes from a man between 65 and 79 years old with acute or convalescent COVID-19.

The chain combines TRBV5-4 with TRBJ2-3; D remains ambiguous. There are 15 residues in the CDR3. Germline-derived CDR1 and CDR2 are SGHNT and YYREEE (reference sequence). V was pared by 1 base and J by 2 bases, with 11 bases between. CDR3 sequence (DNA): TGTGCCAGCAGCTTGATGTCGGGTTCCACAGATACGCAGTATTTT. Its protein product is CASSLMSGSTDTQYF.

This clone showed up just once. This chain uses TRBV3-1 (or the pseudogene TRBV3-2) with TRBJ2-7; 15 bases are a match to TRBD2. Losses at the gene ends were 1 base for V and 2 bases for J; bases not matched to a gene: 9. The CDR3 loop spans 19 amino acids. In germline, CDR1 is LGHDT, CDR2 YNNKEL (reference sequence). Written as DNA, the CDR3 is TGTGCCAGCAGCCAAGCGGGACTAGCGGGGGGTCTTAGACCCTACGAGCAGTACTTC. It is translated as CASSQAGLAGGLRPYEQYF.

The rearrangement joins TRBV5-1 to TRBJ2-2; 12 positions agree with TRBD2. CDR3 length equals 16 residues. Trimming removed 2 bases from V and 7 bases from J; junction bases left unmatched: 6. CDR1 SGHRS and CDR2 YFSETQ come from the germline V gene. The CDR3 is CASSFASGGAVGELFF. The DNA of the CDR3 is TGCGCCAGCAGCTTTGCTAGCGGGGGGGCCGTCGGGGAGCTGTTTTTT.

This sequence joins TRBV4-1 and TRBJ2-2, with 12 positions matching TRBD2. The junction had 11 bases not matched to a gene; V was cut back by 4 bases and J by 5 bases. CDR1 MGHRA and CDR2 YSYEKL come from the germline V gene. There are 18 residues in the CDR3. The CDR3 region is CASSRLAGALRGTGELFF. CDR3 nucleotides: TGCGCCAGCAGCCGACTAGCGGGGGCGCTCCGAGGGACCGGGGAGCTGTTTTTT.

This clone was counted a single time. This sequence joins TRBV7-9 and TRBJ2-6, with TRBD1 matching over 8 bases. The CDR3 is 19 residues long. Per the germline V gene, CDR1 is SEHNR and CDR2 is FQNEAQ (reference sequence). Germline trimming cut 5 bases from V and 0 bases from J; bases unmatched to any gene: 12. The CDR3 DNA reads TGTGCCAGCAGCCTTTGGACAGGGAACCTTCACTCTGGGGCCAACGTCCTGACTTTC. This translates into CASSLWTGNLHSGANVLTF.

The rearrangement links TRBV2 to TRBJ1-1; 8 bases line up with TRBD1. V shed 5 bases, J shed 2 bases, and the junction held 4 bases outside the gene matches. The CDR3 sequence is 14 residues long. Germline-derived CDR1 and CDR2 are SNHLY and FYNNEI. CDR3 amino acids: CASSPGQANTEAFF. CDR3 nucleotide sequence: TGTGCCAGCAGTCCGGGACAGGCAAACACTGAAGCTTTCTTT.

The chain is built from TRBV7-2 and TRBJ2-1; 7 bases are a match to TRBD2. Germline V gene lookup returns CDR1 SGHTA and CDR2 FQGNSA. The length of the CDR3 is 15 residues. The V gene end was trimmed by 3 bases and the J gene end by 3 bases; junction bases not matched to a gene: 5. The CDR3 DNA reads as TGTGCCAGCAGCTTCAGCGGGGTGATCTACAATGAGCAGTTCTTC. This translates into CASSFSGVIYNEQFF.

The J gene is TRBJ1-4, the V gene TRBV6-6; 8 bases are a match to TRBD1. The germline gives CDR1 MNHNY, CDR2 SVGAGI (reference sequence). The CDR3 runs 13 residues. V lost 7 bases and J lost 8; bases outside the gene matches: 6. CDR3 DNA: TGTGCCAGCATCCCAGGGGGCGGCGAAAAACTGTTTTTT. This translates into CASIPGGGEKLFF.

The chain joins TRBV3-1 (or the pseudogene TRBV3-2) to TRBJ1-1, with a weak D call TRBD1 (5 bases). Trimming stripped 0 bases from V and 14 bases from J, with 16 bases between. Per the germline V gene, CDR1 is LGHDT and CDR2 is YNNKEL (reference sequence). This CDR3 has 13 residues. The CDR3 protein is CASSQDSPDKSFF. Here the CDR3 DNA reads TGTGCCAGCAGCCAAGATTCCCCGGACAAGAGCTTCTTT.

A single count supports this clone. The genes are TRBV3-1 (or the pseudogene TRBV3-2) and TRBJ2-1; D is possibly TRBD2 (5 bases). Trimming removed 3 bases at V and 4 bases at J, with 13 bases between. The germline V gene has CDR1 LGHDT and CDR2 YNNKEL (reference sequence). This CDR3 comprises 15 residues. DNA of the CDR3: TGTGCCAGCAGCCAGCTCCACCGGGGTTACAATGAGCAGTTCTTC. Protein sequence: CASSQLHRGYNEQFF.

The CDR3: CASSFGGTPSTDTQYF. The CDR3 DNA sequence: TGCGCCAGCAGCTTCGGCGGCACCCCTAGCACAGATACGCAGTATTTT. The chain couples TRBV5-1 to TRBJ2-3; unclear D gene. The CDR3 spans 16 residues. V was pared by 2 bases and J by 0 bases, with 13 bases between. Looked up from germline, CDR1 is SGHRS and CDR2 is YFSETQ.

Details on this clone: One end of the junction is discordant with germline, which a read error may explain. The chain joins TRBV7-2 to TRBJ2-1; 11 positions match TRBD2. CDR3 length: 18 amino acids. From germline, CDR1 is SGHTA and CDR2 FQGNSA. CDR3 protein: CASSGPPRLAGRYSEQFF. The CDR3 nucleotides read TGTGCCAGCAGCGGGCCCCCACGACTAGCGGGACGATACAGTGAGCAGTTCTTC.

Only one count was recorded for this clone. V and J are TRBV7-5 and TRBJ1-2; the table's D gene call, TRBD1, was not cross checked with the DNA. TRBV7-5 is designated a pseudogene. The CDR3 contains 17 residues. The CDR3 DNA reads as TGTGCCAGAAGCCATCCCAGGGTCACAGGGACTAACTATGGCTACACCTTC. It specifies CARSHPRVTGTNYGYTF.

The table lists this clone with a count of one. The chain is built from TRBV5-1 and TRBJ2-2; TRBD1 agrees at 10 bases. Germline V CDR1 and CDR2: SGHRS, YFSETQ. Germline trimming cut 4 bases from V and 7 bases from J; bases unmatched to any gene: 7. The CDR3 sequence is 15 residues long. DNA of the CDR3: TGCGCCAGCAGCCCAGAGACAGGGGGCGGCGGGGAGCTGTTTTTT. Encoded protein: CASSPETGGGGELFF.

The rearrangement joins TRBV6-1 to TRBJ1-1; D is undetermined. There are 14 residues in the CDR3. The V end was cut by 2 bases, the J end by 1 base, with 8 bases between. In germline, CDR1 is MNHNS, CDR2 SASEGT. The CDR3 region is CASSEIRGNTEAFF. The DNA for the CDR3 is TGTGCCAGCAGTGAAATACGAGGGAACACTGAAGCTTTCTTT.

This clone was recorded a few times. This rearrangement joins TRBV2 to TRBJ1-5; 7 nucleotides agree with TRBD1. The ends lost 6 bases at V and 1 base at J; junction bases unmatched: 3. Per the germline V gene, CDR1 is SNHLY and CDR2 is FYNNEI. The length of the CDR3 is 14 residues. CDR3 sequence: CASSQTGSNQPQHF. CDR3 sequence (DNA): TGTGCCAGCAGCCAGACAGGGAGCAATCAGCCCCAGCATTTT.

This clone was seen just once. This chain joins TRBV2 and TRBJ2-1; D is unclear. The CDR3 is 11 residues long. The germline V gene has CDR1 SNHLY and CDR2 FYNNEI. The V and J ends lost 5 bases and 5 bases respectively, with 4 bases between them. The CDR3 coding sequence is TGTGCCAGCAGTTCAGACAATGAGCAGTTCTTC. Protein product: CASSSDNEQFF.

The chain combines TRBV5-1 with TRBJ2-7; tentatively, D is TRBD1 (6 bases). Germline CDR1 reads SGHRS; CDR2 reads YFSETQ. V was clipped by 3 bases and J by 2 bases, with 12 bases between them. This CDR3 is 14 amino acids long. CDR3 amino acids: CASSSQGHTYEQYF. DNA for the CDR3: TGCGCCAGCAGCTCACAGGGCCATACCTACGAGCAGTACTTC.

The gene calls are TRBV7-3 and TRBJ2-3; 10 nucleotides match TRBD2. Trimming at V came to 0 bases and at J to 5 bases, leaving 2 bases not matched to a gene. Germline-derived CDR1 and CDR2 are SGHTA and FQGTGA. This CDR3 is built from 15 residues. The chain's CDR3 is CASSLTPSGGDTQYF. The CDR3 DNA reads TGTGCCAGCAGCTTAACCCCTAGCGGGGGAGATACGCAGTATTTT. Combining the CDR3 with reference TRBV7-3 and TRBJ2-3 gives the whole variable domain GAGVSQTPSNKVTEKGKYVELRCDPISGHTALYWYRQSLGQGPEFLIYFQGTGAADDSGLPNDRFFAVRPEGSVSTLKIQRTERGDSAVYLCASSLTPSGGDTQYFGPGTRLTVL.

The chain recombines TRBV6-6 with TRBJ1-5; 7 nucleotides align to TRBD1. J lost 3 bases, V lost 5 bases, and 4 bases had no gene match. In germline, CDR1 is MNHNY, CDR2 SVGAGI (reference sequence). This CDR3 comprises 14 residues. The CDR3 region has the DNA TGTGCCAGCAGTACCGGGACAGACAATCAGCCCCAGCATTTT. This gives the protein CASSTGTDNQPQHF.

CDR3 protein: CASSLGQGEETQYF. For the CDR3, the DNA is TGTGCCAGCAGCTTAGGGCAAGGGGAAGAGACCCAGTACTTC. The chain is built from TRBV7-3 and TRBJ2-5, with a tentative D call TRBD1 (5 bases). The V end was cut by 2 bases, the J end by 3 bases, with 10 bases between. There are 14 residues in the CDR3. Germline V gives CDR1 SGHTA, CDR2 FQGTGA.

The chain is built from TRBV29-1 and TRBJ2-7, with 9 bases identical to TRBD1. The germline CDR1 and CDR2 sequences are SQVTM and ANQGSEA. Germline trimming cut 6 bases from V and 5 bases from J; bases unmatched to any gene: 8. This CDR3 comprises 13 residues. CDR3 bases: TGCAGCGTCGCCGGGACAGGGATAAACGAGCAGTACTTC. This translates into CSVAGTGINEQYF.